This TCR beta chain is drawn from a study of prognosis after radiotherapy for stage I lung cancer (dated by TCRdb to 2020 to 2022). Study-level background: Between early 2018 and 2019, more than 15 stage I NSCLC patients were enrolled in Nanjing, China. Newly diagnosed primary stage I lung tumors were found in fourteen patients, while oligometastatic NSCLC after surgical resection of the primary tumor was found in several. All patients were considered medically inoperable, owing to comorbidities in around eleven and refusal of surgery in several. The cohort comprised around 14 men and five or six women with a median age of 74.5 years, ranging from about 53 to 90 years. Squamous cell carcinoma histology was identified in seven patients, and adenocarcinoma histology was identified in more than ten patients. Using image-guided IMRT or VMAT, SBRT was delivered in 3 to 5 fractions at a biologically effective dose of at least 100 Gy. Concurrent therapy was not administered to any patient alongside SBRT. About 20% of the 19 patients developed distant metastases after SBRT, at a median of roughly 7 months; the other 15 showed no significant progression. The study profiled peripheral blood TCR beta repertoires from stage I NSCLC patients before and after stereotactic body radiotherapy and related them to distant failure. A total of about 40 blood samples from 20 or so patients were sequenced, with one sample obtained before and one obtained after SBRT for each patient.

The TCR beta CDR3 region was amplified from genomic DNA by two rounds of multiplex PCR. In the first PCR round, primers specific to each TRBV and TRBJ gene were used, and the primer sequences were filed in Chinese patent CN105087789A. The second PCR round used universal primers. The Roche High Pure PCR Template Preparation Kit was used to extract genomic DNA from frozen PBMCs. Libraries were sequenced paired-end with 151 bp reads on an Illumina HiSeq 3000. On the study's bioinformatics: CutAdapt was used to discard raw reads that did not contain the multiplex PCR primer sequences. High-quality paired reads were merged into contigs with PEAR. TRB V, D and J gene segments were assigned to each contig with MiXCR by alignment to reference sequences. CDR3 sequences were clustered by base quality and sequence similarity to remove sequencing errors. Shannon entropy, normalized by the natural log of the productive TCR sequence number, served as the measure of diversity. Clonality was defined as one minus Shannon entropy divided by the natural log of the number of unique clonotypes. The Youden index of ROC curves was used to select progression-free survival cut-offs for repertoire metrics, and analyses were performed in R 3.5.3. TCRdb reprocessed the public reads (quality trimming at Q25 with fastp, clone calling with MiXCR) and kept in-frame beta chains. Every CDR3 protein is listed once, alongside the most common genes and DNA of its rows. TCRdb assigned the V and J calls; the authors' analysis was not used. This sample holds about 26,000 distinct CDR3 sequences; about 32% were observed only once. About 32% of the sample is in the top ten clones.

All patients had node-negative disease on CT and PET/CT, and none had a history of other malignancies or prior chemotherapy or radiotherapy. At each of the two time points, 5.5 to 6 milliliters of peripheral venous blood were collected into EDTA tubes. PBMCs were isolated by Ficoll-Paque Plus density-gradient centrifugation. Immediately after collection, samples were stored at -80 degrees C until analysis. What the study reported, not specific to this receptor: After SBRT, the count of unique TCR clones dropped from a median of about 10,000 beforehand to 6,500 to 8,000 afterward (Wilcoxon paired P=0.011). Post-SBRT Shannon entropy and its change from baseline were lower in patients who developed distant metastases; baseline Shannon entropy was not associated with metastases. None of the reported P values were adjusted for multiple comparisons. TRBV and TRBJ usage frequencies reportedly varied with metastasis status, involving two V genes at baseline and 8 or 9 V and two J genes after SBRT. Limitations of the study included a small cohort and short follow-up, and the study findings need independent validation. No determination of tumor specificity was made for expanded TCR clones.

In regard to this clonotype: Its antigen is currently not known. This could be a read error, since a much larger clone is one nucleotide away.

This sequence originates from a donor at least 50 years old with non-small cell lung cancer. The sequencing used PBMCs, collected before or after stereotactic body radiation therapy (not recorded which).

The DNA is as follows: TGTGCCAGCAGGGTAGCTTGGGCAGTGGGGACTGAAGCTTTCTTT. This gives the protein CASRVAWAVGTEAFF. The chain uses TRBV9 and TRBJ1-1, with the D gene not clear enough to name. The germline V gene provides CDR1 SGDLS and CDR2 YYNGEE. Reading from cysteine to phenylalanine, the CDR3 counts 15 amino acids. The kept DNA is CDR3 alone, 45 bases in frame from the first base. The full variable domain, completed from the reference TRBV9 and TRBJ1-1 proteins outside the CDR3, reads DSGVTQTPKHLITATGQRVTLRCSPRSGDLSVYWYQQSLDQGLQFLIQYYNGEERAKGNILERFSAQQFPDLHSELNLSSLELGDSALYFCASRVAWAVGTEAFFGQGTRLTVV.